Listed here are 14 T cell receptor beta chains from one sample, sequenced in a study of blood T cell repertoires in COVID-19. Produced via immunoSEQ multiplex PCR; TCRdb's table is partial and in-frame only. The data contain 160,000 or so clones, roughly 80% of them singletons. The specimen was PBMCs or T cells enriched from blood (not recorded which). Every receptor here comes from a woman aged 40 to 50 with acute COVID-19.

This chain connects TRBV5-1 to TRBJ2-3; 9 bases match TRBD1. This CDR3 has 15 amino acids. The germline V gene encodes CDR1 SGHRS and CDR2 YFSETQ. J gave up 5 bases and V 4 bases, and 8 bases lay outside the gene matches. CDR3 amino acids: CASSPGTGLVDTQYF. The CDR3, as DNA: TGCGCCAGCAGCCCGGGGACAGGGTTGGTAGATACGCAGTATTTT.

This CDR3 reads CASTPSPFSGTSGSSYEQYF. CDR3 coding DNA: TGTGCCAGCACCCCATCCCCCTTTTCGGGGACTAGCGGGAGTAGCTACGAGCAGTACTTC. The chain recombines TRBV28 with TRBJ2-7, with 14 bases aligning to TRBD2. V trimming: 7 bases; J trimming: 3 bases; junction bases outside the gene matches: 20. There are 20 residues in the CDR3. The germline V gene encodes CDR1 MDHEN and CDR2 SYDVKM.

V and J are TRBV5-1 and TRBJ2-7, with TRBD2 matching 10 bases. The CDR3 has 15 residues. Per the germline V gene, CDR1 is SGHRS and CDR2 is YFSETQ. Trimming at V came to 4 bases and at J to 6 bases, leaving 10 bases not matched to a gene. The CDR3 loop is CASSPLQREGIEQYF. The DNA for the CDR3 is TGCGCCAGCAGCCCTCTCCAGCGGGAGGGGATCGAGCAGTACTTC.

The chain's CDR3 is CASSNRGTGAEQYF. CDR3 nucleotide sequence: TGTGCCAGCAGCAACAGGGGGACAGGGGCCGAGCAGTACTTC. The chain uses TRBV6-5 and TRBJ2-7, with TRBD1 matching over 10 bases. CDR1 and CDR2 from the germline V gene are MNHEY and SVGAGI. V was clipped by 6 bases and J by 6 bases; unmatched bases: 8. This CDR3 spans 14 amino acids.

The gene calls are TRBV4-1 and TRBJ1-6; no clear D gene. Trimming stripped 1 base from V and 6 bases from J, with 13 bases between. This CDR3 has 16 amino acids. Germline loops: CDR1 MGHRA, CDR2 YSYEKL. The CDR3 nucleotides read TGCGCCAGCAGCCAAGTCCAACAGCCAACTAATTCACCCCTCCACTTT. It encodes CASSQVQQPTNSPLHF.

V is TRBV11-1 and J is TRBJ2-7, with D tentatively TRBD2 (7 bases). V lost 0 bases to trimming and J lost 3 bases, with 12 bases between them. The germline CDR1 and CDR2 sequences are SGHAT and FQDESV (reference sequence). The CDR3 is 15 amino acids. This chain's CDR3 is CASSLAGGGHYEQYF. CDR3 coding DNA: TGTGCCAGCAGCTTAGCCGGCGGGGGCCACTACGAGCAGTACTTC.

The count of this clone is one. The V and J genes are TRBV12-3 or TRBV12-4 and TRBJ1-1, with no clear D. V dropped 7 bases and J dropped 1 base, with 10 bases sitting between them. The CDR3 runs to 13 residues. CDR3 sequence: CASTLAGNTEAFF. The CDR3 coding sequence is TGTGCCAGCACCTTGGCGGGGAACACTGAAGCTTTCTTT.

This chain joins TRBV7-6 and TRBJ1-3, with 7 bases that match TRBD1. J lost 2 bases, V lost 5 bases, and 12 bases had no gene match. The CDR3 is made up of 17 amino acids. Germline-derived CDR1 and CDR2 are SGHVS and FNYEAQ. CDR3 sequence (DNA): TGTGCCAGCAGCCTTAGGCCGACAGGGAGAACTGGAAACACCATATATTTT. This sequence encodes CASSLRPTGRTGNTIYF.

V gene TRBV19 combines with J gene TRBJ2-7; 9 bases are shared with TRBD2. The germline V gene has CDR1 LNHDA and CDR2 SQIVND (reference sequence). The CDR3 loop spans 14 amino acids. Unmatched junction bases numbered 2, after V lost 2 bases and J lost 3 bases. CDR3 region: CASSITAGGYEQYF. The CDR3 DNA is TGTGCCAGTAGTATAACAGCGGGAGGCTACGAGCAGTACTTC.

This clone came up a few times. This chain connects TRBV10-3 to TRBJ1-1, with D perhaps matching TRBD1 (6 bases). In germline, CDR1 is ENHRY, CDR2 SYGVKD. The CDR3 consists of 13 residues. V shed 0 bases and J shed 12 bases, with 14 bases lying between them. In DNA, the CDR3 is TGTGCCATCAGTGAGTCGTGGGGGGGGCAAACTTTCTTT. Translation gives CAISESWGGQTFF.

The chain uses TRBV2 and TRBJ2-1; TRBD1 is a possible D gene (6 bases). The V end was cut by 6 bases, the J end by 5 bases, with 14 bases between. The CDR3 has 14 amino acids. Germline CDR1 reads SNHLY; CDR2 reads FYNNEI. In DNA form, the CDR3 reads TGTGCCAGCAGGTTCCTAAACAGGGACAATGAGCAGTTCTTC. Amino acid sequence: CASRFLNRDNEQFF.

The chain uses TRBV6-2 or TRBV6-3 and TRBJ2-1, with 12 bases identical to TRBD2. V lost 5 bases and J lost 5; bases outside the gene matches: 4. CDR3 size: 15 residues. Looked up from germline, CDR1 is MNHEY and CDR2 is SVGEGT. CDR3 nucleotides: TGTGCCAGCAGTGGACTAGCGGGATTCCACAATGAGCAGTTCTTC. This sequence encodes CASSGLAGFHNEQFF.

V usage is TRBV5-1 and J usage is TRBJ2-5, with TRBD1 identical over 8 bases. Germline V gene sequence: CDR1 SGHRS, CDR2 YFSETQ. V shed 1 base and J 5 bases; nucleotides not matched to a gene: 13. This CDR3 has 17 amino acids. CDR3: CASSLWGLSGGAETQYF. The CDR3 nucleotides are TGCGCCAGCAGCTTGTGGGGTCTATCAGGGGGCGCGGAGACCCAGTACTTC.

The chain links TRBV27 to TRBJ1-2, with D possibly matching TRBD1 (5 bases). Trimming removed 3 bases at V and 4 bases at J, with 9 bases between. From germline, CDR1 is MNHEY and CDR2 SMNVEV (reference sequence). The CDR3 covers 13 residues. CDR3 in amino acids: CASSFRQSYGYTF. The CDR3 nucleotides read TGTGCCAGCAGTTTCAGACAGAGCTATGGCTACACCTTC.